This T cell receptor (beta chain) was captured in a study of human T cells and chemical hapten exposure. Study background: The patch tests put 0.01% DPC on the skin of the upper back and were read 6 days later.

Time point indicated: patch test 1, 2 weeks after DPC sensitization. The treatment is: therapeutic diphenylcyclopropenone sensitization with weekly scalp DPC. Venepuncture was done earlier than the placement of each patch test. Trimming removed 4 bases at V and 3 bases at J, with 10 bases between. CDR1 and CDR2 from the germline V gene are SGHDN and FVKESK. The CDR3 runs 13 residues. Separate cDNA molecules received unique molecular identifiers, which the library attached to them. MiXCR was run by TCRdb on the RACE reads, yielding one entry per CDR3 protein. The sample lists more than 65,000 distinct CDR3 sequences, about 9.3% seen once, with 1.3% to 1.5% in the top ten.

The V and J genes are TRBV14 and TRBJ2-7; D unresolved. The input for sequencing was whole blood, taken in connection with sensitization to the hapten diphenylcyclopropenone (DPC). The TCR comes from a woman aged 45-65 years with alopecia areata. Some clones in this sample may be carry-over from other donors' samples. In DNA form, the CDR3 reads TGTGCCAGCAGCCTCGTCCTGGGCTACGAGCAGTACTTC. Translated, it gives CASSLVLGYEQYF.